The rows below give T cell receptor beta chains drawn from one sample of a study of blood T cell repertoires in COVID-19. Clones were read by immunoSEQ multiplex PCR, and TCRdb kept only the in-frame ones, dropping some. The sample consists of fewer than 400,000 clones, about nine tenths of them appearing once. The sequencing sample was made of PBMCs or T cells enriched from blood (not recorded which). The receptors come from a woman under 30 who had recovered from COVID-19. Each CDR3 is given with its conserved first and last residue. The D gene is left open where the match is weak. Not every row has a clone size; where given, it reads once, few, many or a size class.

>TRBJ2-5|TRBD2|.|TRBV3-1/TRBV3-2
CASSQAASGGGETQYF
TGTGCCAGCAGCCAAGCGGCTAGCGGGGGGGGAGAGACCCAGTACTTC
>TRBJ1-2|.|.|TRBV6-2/TRBV6-3
CASSAPGYDNYGYTF
TGTGCCAGCAGTGCGCCAGGGTACGATAACTATGGCTACACCTTC
>TRBJ1-1|.|.|TRBV7-2
CASTAYRANTEAFF
TGTGCCAGCACCGCCTACAGGGCAAACACTGAAGCTTTCTTT
>TRBJ2-1|.|.|TRBV10-2
CASTTRGYNEQFF
TGCGCCAGCACGACGAGAGGCTACAATGAGCAGTTCTTC
>TRBJ1-5|.|many|TRBV6-1
CASSDGGAGNQPQHF
TGTGCCAGCAGTGATGGGGGGGCAGGCAATCAGCCCCAGCATTTT
>TRBJ2-7|.|.|TRBV7-9
CASSLGTSPRRGEQYF
TGTGCCAGCAGCTTAGGTACGAGCCCACGGAGGGGCGAGCAGTACTTC
>TRBJ1-3|TRBD1|.|TRBV2
CASMTGSSGNTIYF
TGTGCCAGCATGACAGGGAGCTCTGGAAACACCATATATTTT
>TRBJ2-3|TRBD2|.|TRBV27
CASSPNGDYTDTQYF
TGTGCCAGCAGTCCGAACGGGGACTACACAGATACGCAGTATTTT
>TRBJ1-2|TRBD1|.|TRBV7-2
CASSFGQASDYGYTF
TGTGCCAGCAGCTTTGGACAGGCTTCAGACTATGGCTACACCTTC
>TRBJ2-1|TRBD2|.|TRBV9
CASSTTLAGGLYEQFF
TGTGCCAGCAGCACGACACTAGCGGGGGGATTATATGAGCAGTTCTTC
>TRBJ2-2|.|once|TRBV12-3/TRBV12-4
CASSLNTGELFF
TGTGCCAGCAGCTTGAACACCGGGGAGCTGTTTTTT
>TRBJ1-2|TRBD1|.|TRBV3-1/TRBV3-2
CASSLAAGQGAGYTF
TGTGCCAGCAGCCTGGCCGCTGGACAGGGGGCCGGCTACACCTTC
>TRBJ2-3|TRBD1|.|TRBV4-3
CASSQDLGQAGTDTQYF
TGCGCCAGCAGCCAAGATCTGGGACAGGCTGGCACAGATACGCAGTATTTT
>TRBJ1-2|.|.|TRBV14
CASSQQLDYGYTF
TGTGCCAGCAGCCAACAACTGGACTATGGCTACACCTTC
>TRBJ1-1|.|.|TRBV12-3/TRBV12-4
CASSGGADTEAFF
TGTGCCAGCAGTGGGGGGGCCGACACTGAAGCTTTCTTT
>TRBJ2-1|.|.|TRBV4-1
CASSHPVGARYNEQFF
TGCGCCAGCAGCCATCCCGTGGGGGCGCGCTACAATGAGCAGTTCTTC
>TRBJ2-7|.|.|TRBV2
CASSRSGASSYEQYF
TGTGCCAGCAGTCGATCAGGGGCCAGCTCCTACGAGCAGTACTTC